Each of the 27 T cell receptor beta chains below was sequenced from the same sample in a study of T cell repertoires in cytomegalovirus infection. TCRdb used MiXCR to reprocess the reads, holding one entry per CDR3 protein. The table includes about 130,000 distinct CDR3 sequences, 32% detected once. These receptors' antigens are unknown. Material: CD8+ T cells from cultured PBMCs, obtained from culture after CMV antigen stimulation. These TCRs come from a human donor in good health (CMV status not recorded). Some clones in this sample may be carry-over from other donors' samples.

The chain recombines TRBV4-2 with TRBJ2-4, with D uncertain. The CDR3 runs to 15 residues. The V and J ends lost 4 bases and 2 bases respectively, with 12 bases between them. Germline CDR1 reads LGHNA; CDR2 reads YNFKEQ. In DNA form, the CDR3 reads TGTGCCAGCAGCCTAGGGCCCCCGTCCAAAAACATTCAGTACTTC. Its protein product is CASSLGPPSKNIQYF.

The CDR3 bases are TGTGCCAGCAGCCAAGACAACGTAAATGAGCAGTTCTTC. Translating it yields CASSQDNVNEQFF. V is TRBV14 and J is TRBJ2-1, with no clear D. From germline, CDR1 is SGHDN and CDR2 FVKESK. Trimming stripped 0 bases from V and 7 bases from J, with 7 bases between. The CDR3 covers 13 residues.

The CDR3 is CATRVGGLGAFF. The CDR3 region has the DNA TGTGCCACCCGGGTGGGAGGACTTGGCGCTTTCTTT. The rearrangement joins TRBV19 to TRBJ1-1; D gene ambiguous. V lost 10 bases to trimming and J lost 11 bases, with 20 bases between them. CDR3 length equals 12 residues. Germline V gene sequence: CDR1 LNHDA, CDR2 SQIVND (reference sequence).

On this clonotype itself: At one boundary the junction diverges from the germline segment, which might be a read error. This chain links TRBV7-6 with TRBJ2-3; TRBD2 matches at 10 bases. Germline loops: CDR1 SGHVS, CDR2 FNYEAQ. The CDR3 sequence is 15 residues long. The chain's CDR3 is CASSLAGGQADTQYF. CDR3 DNA: TGTGCCAGCAGTTTAGCGGGGGGCCAAGCAGATACGCAGTATTTT. The full variable domain, completed using reference TRBV7-6 and TRBJ2-3, is GAGVSQSPRYKVTKRGQDVALRCDPISGHVSLYWYRQALGQGPEFLTYFNYEAQQDKSGLPNDRFSAERPEGSISTLTIQRTEQRDSAMYRCASSLAGGQADTQYFGPGTRLTVL.

V and J are TRBV12-3 or TRBV12-4 and TRBJ1-1; D remains unclear. Trimming took 3 bases from V and 5 from J, leaving 4 bases between them. The CDR3 length is 11 residues. The CDR3 nucleotides are TGTGCCAGCAGTTTGGCTACTGAAGCTTTCTTT. Encoded protein: CASSLATEAFF.

J is TRBJ2-7 and V is TRBV7-6, with D hard to call. CDR3 length: 15 amino acids. Germline assignment: CDR1 SGHVS and CDR2 FNYEAQ. Trimming took off 5 bases at V and 0 bases at J, with 14 bases between the two ends. CDR3 amino acids: CASSEDTFSSYEQYF. The CDR3 nucleotides read TGTGCCAGCAGCGAAGACACCTTTAGCTCCTACGAGCAGTACTTC.

The chain carries TRBV7-6 and TRBJ2-1; D may be TRBD1 or TRBD2 (7 bases each). Germline CDR1 and CDR2: SGHVS and FNYEAQ. This CDR3 region has 15 residues. V lost 3 bases, J lost 5 bases, and 14 bases lay in between. In DNA, the CDR3 is TGTGCCAGCAGCTTCTCAGGGGGGGGGGACAATGAGCAGTTCTTC. This sequence encodes CASSFSGGGDNEQFF.

This clonotype has a count of ten or more. The chain is built from TRBV27 and TRBJ2-5; 10 nucleotides agree with TRBD2. The CDR3 totals 15 residues. Per germline, CDR1 MNHEY and CDR2 SMNVEV (reference sequence). Trimming at V came to 6 bases and at J to 2 bases, leaving 6 bases not matched to a gene. The CDR3 DNA follows: TGTGCCAGCAGGGATAGCGGGGGGCGACAAGAGACCCAGTACTTC. It is translated as CASRDSGGRQETQYF.

Regarding this clonotype: An end of the junction differs from the germline gene, which may be a read error. This chain joins TRBV7-3 and TRBJ1-2; D gene ambiguous. CDR3 length: 13 residues. Germline CDR1 is SGHTA and CDR2 is FQGTGA. Written as DNA, the CDR3 is TGTGCCAGCAGCCTAACTTCTACAGAGGGCTACACCTTC. Translated, it gives CASSLTSTEGYTF.

This clonotype was counted many times. The chain has TRBV5-4 and TRBJ2-1, with TRBD2 matching 7 bases. Germline V gene lookup returns CDR1 SGHNT and CDR2 YYREEE (reference sequence). J lost 0 bases, V lost 0 bases, and 3 bases had no gene match. This CDR3 contains 16 residues. CDR3 sequence: CASSLVGGSSYNEQFF. For the CDR3, the DNA is TGTGCCAGCAGCTTGGTCGGGGGGAGCTCCTACAATGAGCAGTTCTTC.

This rearrangement joins TRBV6-6 to TRBJ2-7; tentatively, D is TRBD1 (6 bases). The CDR3 sequence is 13 residues long. The V end lost 5 bases, the J end lost 4 bases, and 12 bases lay between the germline ends. Germline CDR1 MNHNY, CDR2 SVGAGI (reference sequence). The CDR3 DNA reads as TGTGCCAGCAGTCCCTATACAGGGTACGAGCAGTACTTC. Residues: CASSPYTGYEQYF.

The V call is TRBV19, the J call TRBJ1-5; D unclear. Trimming shortened V by 3 bases and J by 5 bases, and 5 bases separated the two germline ends. The CDR3 runs 12 residues. Germline V CDR1 and CDR2: LNHDA, SQIVND (reference sequence). CDR3: CASSMGYQPQHF. The CDR3 bases are TGTGCCAGTAGTATGGGGTATCAGCCCCAGCATTTT.

Many counts were recorded for this clonotype. The chain links TRBV7-8 to TRBJ2-7, with D maybe TRBD1 (5 bases). V lost 4 bases to trimming and J lost 4 bases, with 17 bases between them. The CDR3 is made up of 15 amino acids. Germline V gene data show CDR1 as SGHVS and CDR2 as FQNEAQ. Here the CDR3 reads CASSSPGQTLYEQYF. The CDR3 DNA is TGTGCCAGCAGCTCGCCAGGGCAGACACTTTACGAGCAGTACTTC.

The V and J genes are TRBV30 and TRBJ2-3; 7 positions agree with TRBD2. Unmatched junction bases numbered 7, after V lost 4 bases and J lost 0 bases. CDR1 and CDR2 from the germline V gene are GTSNPN and SVGIG (reference sequence). The CDR3 is made up of 15 amino acids. DNA for the CDR3: TGTGCCTGGACCGGCGGGGGTTCTAGCACAGATACGCAGTATTTT. Translation: CAWTGGGSSTDTQYF.

The sample holds a few counts of this clonotype. The chain combines TRBV28 with TRBJ2-1, with 9 bases aligning to TRBD2. Germline CDR1 is MDHEN and CDR2 is SYDVKM. After removal of 4 bases from V and 4 bases from J, the junction contained 14 bases not matched to a gene. This CDR3 region has 18 residues. The CDR3 sequence is CASSSLGASGGLYNEQFF. The DNA for the CDR3 is TGTGCCAGCAGTTCTTTGGGGGCAAGCGGGGGGCTTTACAATGAGCAGTTCTTC.

This sequence joins TRBV7-4 and TRBJ2-2; perhaps TRBD1 as D (5 bases). CDR3 length equals 16 residues. Germline V gene lookup returns CDR1 SGHVT and CDR2 SQSDAQ. Trimming took off 2 bases at V and 4 bases at J, with 14 bases between the two ends. The CDR3 DNA reads as TGTGCCAGCAGCTTACTGGTGCCAGGGCCCACCGGGGAGCTGTTTTTT. It is translated as CASSLLVPGPTGELFF.

The V and J genes are TRBV7-8 and TRBJ2-1; D is ambiguous. V lost 1 base to trimming and J lost 9 bases, with 10 bases between them. CDR3 length: 13 residues. Germline V gene lookup returns CDR1 SGHVS and CDR2 FQNEAQ. The CDR3 sequence: CASSLEPGSEQFF. In DNA form, the CDR3 reads TGTGCCAGCAGCTTAGAACCGGGTAGTGAGCAGTTCTTC.

This clonotype was picked up many times. CDR3 coding DNA: TGTGCCAGCAGCTTAGGGGCGGGGGCCAATGAGCAGTTCTTC. It specifies CASSLGAGANEQFF. The chain uses TRBV7-8 and TRBJ2-1; tentative D call: TRBD2 (7 bases). Germline V gene sequence: CDR1 SGHVS, CDR2 FQNEAQ. This CDR3 has 14 amino acids. V was trimmed by 1 base and J by 6 bases, leaving 10 bases between them. Full variable domain (rest looked up from reference TRBV7-8 and TRBJ2-1): GAGVSQSPRYKVAKRGQDVALRCDPISGHVSLFWYQQALGQGPEFLTYFQNEAQLDKSGLPSDRFFAERPEGSVSTLKIQRTQQEDSAVYLCASSLGAGANEQFFGPGTRLTVL.

The chain uses TRBV5-1 and TRBJ2-7; 14 positions agree with TRBD2. The V and J ends lost 4 bases and 0 bases, in that order; junction bases with no gene match: 3. The CDR3 sequence is 16 residues long. Germline assignment: CDR1 SGHRS and CDR2 YFSETQ. CDR3 residues: CASSPTSGGVSYEQYF. Written as DNA, the CDR3 is TGCGCCAGCAGCCCGACTAGCGGGGGGGTCTCCTACGAGCAGTACTTC.

V and J are TRBV7-1 and TRBJ2-1; D not certain. TRBV7-1 is treated as an ORF (open reading frame) with a function not yet certain. The CDR3 covers 13 residues. V lost 9 bases to trimming and J lost 2 bases, with 11 bases between them. The CDR3 here is CASTVGPYNEQFF. DNA of the CDR3: TGTGCCAGTACGGTAGGGCCCTACAATGAGCAGTTCTTC.

This clonotype was counted many times. The rearrangement links TRBV11-3 to TRBJ2-2, with 8 bases identical to TRBD2. V was clipped by 1 base and J by 4 bases; unmatched bases: 5. The CDR3 runs to 16 residues. Germline V lookup: CDR1 SGHNT, CDR2 YENEEA. The CDR3 sequence is CASSLASGLTTGELFF. The CDR3, as DNA: TGTGCCAGCAGCTTAGCTAGCGGGCTAACCACCGGGGAGCTGTTTTTT.

A note on this clonotype: A much larger clone sits a single nucleotide away, making a read error possible. This rearrangement joins TRBV7-3 to TRBJ2-1, with 16 bases identical to TRBD2. In germline, CDR1 is SGHTA, CDR2 FQGTGA. The CDR3 is made up of 21 amino acids. The CDR3 loop reads CASSLTAGGLAGGHSYDEQFF. Written as DNA, the CDR3 is TGTGCCAGCAGCTTAACGGCGGGGGGACTAGCGGGGGGGCACTCCTACGATGAGCAGTTCTTC.

V and J are TRBV15 and TRBJ2-5; D may match TRBD1 or TRBD2 (5 bases each). The CDR3 is 16 residues long. V gave up 3 bases and J gave up 2 bases, with 16 bases separating them. Germline-derived CDR1 and CDR2 are LNHNV and YYDKDF (reference sequence). The CDR3 DNA sequence: TGTGCCACCAGCAGGTACGGGGACGGACCTCAAGAGACCCAGTACTTC. Its protein is CATSRYGDGPQETQYF.

V gene TRBV4-1 combines with J gene TRBJ2-3; TRBD2 is a possible D gene (6 bases). The V gene lost 0 bases and the J gene lost 2 bases, with 9 bases spanning the gap. CDR1 is MGHRA and CDR2 is YSYEKL in the germline V gene. The CDR3 runs 15 residues. The CDR3 reads CASSQEGGLTDTQYF. As DNA, the CDR3 is TGCGCCAGCAGCCAAGAGGGGGGACTCACAGATACGCAGTATTTT.

The chain has TRBV9 and TRBJ2-3; D remains unclear. CDR1 and CDR2 from the germline V gene are SGDLS and YYNGEE. The CDR3 spans 16 residues. Trimming left V 3 bases short and J 0 bases short, with 14 bases between. CDR3 coding DNA: TGTGCCAGCAGCGGATGGCGGTCCGCTAGCACAGATACGCAGTATTTT. Translating it yields CASSGWRSASTDTQYF. The variable domain in full, completed from reference TRBV9 and TRBJ2-3, reads DSGVTQTPKHLITATGQRVTLRCSPRSGDLSVYWYQQSLDQGLQFLIQYYNGEERAKGNILERFSAQQFPDLHSELNLSSLELGDSALYFCASSGWRSASTDTQYFGPGTRLTVL.

The chain combines TRBV10-3 with TRBJ2-7; 9 nucleotides agree with TRBD1. After removal of 10 bases from V and 0 bases from J, the junction contained 4 bases not matched to a gene. The CDR3 covers 13 residues. CDR1 ENHRY and CDR2 SYGVKD come from the germline V gene. The CDR3 DNA is TGTGCCACTTGGGACAGGGACTCCTACGAGCAGTACTTC. Residues: CATWDRDSYEQYF.

Concerning this clonotype itself: The DNA is left out, because the CDR3 cannot be placed on it with certainty; the CDR3 is given as TCRdb lists it. V usage is TRBV29-1 and J usage is TRBJ2-1. The CDR3 totals 11 residues, both ends included. Germline V gene data show CDR1 as SQVTM and CDR2 as ANQGSEA. This CDR3 reads CSVSLDNEQIF.